These T cell receptor beta chains were read from a single sample in a study of cytomegalovirus exposure and HLA in healthy donors. Here immunoSEQ multiplex PCR was the method, and the copy in TCRdb shows in-frame clones only, minus some. The sample lists about 78,000 clones, about 96% occurring once. The sequenced sample was PBMCs. These TCRs come from a man younger than 30 in good health and CMV-seropositive. The CDR3 runs from the conserved cysteine through the conserved F or W. A D gene is named only where the DNA matches it firmly. Clone sizes are given selectively: once, few, many, or a class where the clone is expanded.

abundance,j_gene,v_gene,d_gene,CDR3nt,CDR3aa
NA,TRBJ2-6,TRBV5-1,TRBD1,TGCGCCAGCCCGGGACAGGCGACCTCTGAGGCCAACGTCCTGACTTTC,CASPGQATSEANVLTF
NA,TRBJ2-3,TRBV2,TRBD2,TGTGCCAGCAGAAGGACTAGCGGGAGGGTGGTAGATACGCAGTATTTT,CASRRTSGRVVDTQYF
NA,TRBJ2-1,TRBV7-3,TRBD2,TGTGCCAGCAGCTTAATAGCGGGAGGGCCCAATGAGCAGTTCTTC,CASSLIAGGPNEQFF
once,TRBJ2-7,TRBV9,NA,TGTGCCAGCAGCGTAGGGTCGGGGTCCCTATCCTACGAGCAGTACTTC,CASSVGSGSLSYEQYF
NA,TRBJ2-3,TRBV9,NA,TGTGCCAGCAACGGTGGTGTAGTCACAGATACGCAGTATTTT,CASNGGVVTDTQYF
NA,TRBJ2-5,TRBV30,NA,TGTGCCTGGAGTGAAGACTCGGCGGAGACCCAGTACTTC,CAWSEDSAETQYF
NA,TRBJ1-1,TRBV10-3,NA,TGTGCCATCAGTGAAGGGACTGATAACACTGAAGCTTTCTTT,CAISEGTDNTEAFF
NA,TRBJ2-1,TRBV5-1,TRBD2,TGCGCCAGCAGTGGGACTAGCGGGAGACATGAGCAGTTCTTC,CASSGTSGRHEQFF
NA,TRBJ1-2,TRBV27,NA,TGTGCCAGCAGTTTCGACTCAACCTCGCGTGGCTACACCTTC,CASSFDSTSRGYTF
few,TRBJ2-2,TRBV7-9,NA,TGTGCCAGCAGCCCCGTCGGCGGGGAGCTGTTTTTT,CASSPVGGELFF
NA,TRBJ1-2,TRBV11-3,TRBD1,TGTGCCAGCAGCTACGACAGGGGGCATGGCTACACCTTC,CASSYDRGHGYTF
NA,TRBJ2-7,TRBV4-1,NA,TGCGCCAGCAGCCAACAACCCGGGGAAGGTTACGAGCAGTACTTC,CASSQQPGEGYEQYF
NA,TRBJ2-7,TRBV18,TRBD1,TGTGCCAGCTCCCCGGGACAGGGGACAGGCGAGCAGTACTTC,CASSPGQGTGEQYF
NA,TRBJ1-5,TRBV4-1,NA,TGCGCCAGCAGCCAAGGACAGGTAGGGGTAAGTCAGCCCCAGCATTTT,CASSQGQVGVSQPQHF
NA,TRBJ1-2,TRBV19,TRBD1,TGTGCCAGTAGTGTATTCGCAGGGGGCAGCTATGGCTACACCTTC,CASSVFAGGSYGYTF
NA,TRBJ2-7,TRBV4-1,TRBD1,TGCGCCAGCAGCCAACCGGACAGGGGGTTTGAAGAGCAGTACTTC,CASSQPDRGFEEQYF
NA,TRBJ2-1,TRBV19,TRBD2,TGTGCCAGTAGTATTCGGGCGGGAGACCGCAATGAGCAGTTCTTC,CASSIRAGDRNEQFF
NA,TRBJ2-3,TRBV18,NA,TGTGCCAGCTCACCATCTCCTAGCGGCACAGATACGCAGTATTTT,CASSPSPSGTDTQYF
once,TRBJ2-7,TRBV6-5,NA,TGTGCCAGCAGCTACGGACTGACGGCTGCCTACGAGCAGTACTTC,CASSYGLTAAYEQYF
NA,TRBJ1-6,TRBV5-1,TRBD1,TGCGCCAGCGGACAGGAGGGCGTCAGGAATTCACCCCTCCACTTT,CASGQEGVRNSPLHF